Each of the 25 T cell receptor beta chains below was sequenced from the same sample in a study of cytomegalovirus exposure and HLA in healthy donors. Vbeta (60) and Jbeta (13) primers were used in the PCR. Some clones are missing from TCRdb's copy, which holds only in-frame ones; the method was immunoSEQ multiplex PCR. Of fewer than 140,000 clones in the sample, around 80% are singletons; the top ten hold about 6.1%. The sequenced sample was PBMCs. The receptors here all came from a woman aged 45-65 years in good health and CMV-seropositive.

The genes are TRBV9 and TRBJ2-3; D perhaps matches TRBD2 (6 bases). Germline CDR1 SGDLS, CDR2 YYNGEE. V shed 7 bases and J shed 2 bases, with 14 bases lying between them. This CDR3 has 14 residues. Here the CDR3 reads CASSGWGDTDTQYF. The CDR3 region has the DNA TGTGCCAGCTCTGGTTGGGGGGACACAGATACGCAGTATTTT.

The chain joins TRBV7-9 to TRBJ1-1; 9 bases are shared with TRBD1. The V and J ends lost 1 base and 2 bases, in that order; junction bases with no gene match: 5. In germline, CDR1 is SEHNR, CDR2 FQNEAQ (reference sequence). This CDR3 spans 16 amino acids. CDR3 sequence reads: CASSLEMGQGNTEAFF. CDR3 bases: TGTGCCAGCAGCTTAGAGATGGGACAGGGAAACACTGAAGCTTTCTTT.

The rearrangement links TRBV18 to TRBJ1-5, with 10 bases lining up with TRBD1. This CDR3 has 15 amino acids. V was pared by 6 bases and J by 4 bases, with 6 bases of the junction left unmatched. Germline assignment: CDR1 KGHSH and CDR2 LQKENI. The CDR3 reads CASSAGTGVNQPQHF. The CDR3, as DNA: TGTGCCAGCTCCGCCGGGACAGGGGTAAATCAGCCCCAGCATTTT.

V gene TRBV15 combines with J gene TRBJ1-1; TRBD1 is a possible D gene (5 bases). Trimming removed 8 bases from V and 11 bases from J, with 24 bases in between. Germline V gene data show CDR1 as LNHNV and CDR2 as YYDKDF (reference sequence). The CDR3 totals 14 residues. The CDR3 region is CATLPGRARYVAFF. Written as DNA, the CDR3 is TGTGCCACCTTACCGGGCAGGGCGCGTTATGTTGCTTTCTTT.

The rearrangement joins TRBV19 to TRBJ2-5; 9 bases match TRBD2. The V segment lost 1 base and the J segment 4 bases; nucleotides outside the gene matches: 4. The CDR3 consists of 15 residues. Germline CDR1 reads LNHDA; CDR2 reads SQIVND (reference sequence). CDR3 loop: CASSIGLAGPETQYF. CDR3 in DNA: TGTGCCAGTAGTATAGGCCTAGCGGGGCCAGAGACCCAGTACTTC. Using reference TRBV19 and TRBJ2-5 for the parts outside the CDR3, the full variable domain is DGGITQSPKYLFRKEGQNVTLSCEQNLNHDAMYWYRQDPGQGLRLIYYSQIVNDFQKGDIAEGYSVSREKKESFPLTVTSAQKNPTAFYLCASSIGLAGPETQYFGPGTRLLVL.

The V call is TRBV7-2, the J call TRBJ1-5; D remains ambiguous. The CDR3 runs to 15 residues. From germline, CDR1 is SGHTA and CDR2 FQGNSA. Trimming left V 1 base short and J 0 bases short, with 7 bases between. Here the CDR3 reads CASSLGQISNQPQHF. The CDR3 bases are TGTGCCAGCAGCTTAGGGCAGATTAGCAATCAGCCCCAGCATTTT. The full variable domain, its missing parts supplied by reference TRBV7-2 and TRBJ1-5, is GAGVSQSPSNKVTEKGKDVELRCDPISGHTALYWYRQSLGQGLEFLIYFQGNSAPDKSGLPSDRFSAERTGGSVSTLTIQRTQQEDSAVYLCASSLGQISNQPQHFGDGTRLSIL.

This rearrangement joins TRBV11-2 to TRBJ2-5, with D tentatively TRBD2 (5 bases). CDR3 length: 13 residues. Per the germline V gene, CDR1 is SGHAT and CDR2 is FQNNGV. The V end was cut by 4 bases, the J end by 0 bases, with 6 bases between. In DNA form, the CDR3 reads TGTGCCAGCAGCTCGGGGTACCAAGAGACCCAGTACTTC. This codes for CASSSGYQETQYF.

The chain has TRBV18 and TRBJ1-6; D gene unclear. The V gene's germline CDR1 is KGHSH and CDR2 LQKENI. There are 17 residues in the CDR3. V was trimmed by 3 bases and J by 0 bases, leaving 12 bases between them. The CDR3 sequence is CASSPVRVVSYNSPLHF. Written as DNA, the CDR3 is TGTGCCAGCTCACCGGTGAGGGTAGTCTCCTATAATTCACCCCTCCACTTT. The complete variable domain, with remaining parts taken from reference TRBV18 and TRBJ1-6, reads NAGVMQNPRHLVRRRGQEARLRCSPMKGHSHVYWYRQLPEEGLKFMVYLQKENIIDESGMPKERFSAEFPKEGPSILRIQQVVRGDSAAYFCASSPVRVVSYNSPLHFGNGTRLTVT.

This chain joins TRBV27 and TRBJ2-1; the D gene is possibly TRBD2 (7 bases). Trimming removed 7 bases at V and 0 bases at J, with 16 bases between. The CDR3 totals 16 residues. The germline gives CDR1 MNHEY, CDR2 SMNVEV (reference sequence). The chain's CDR3 is CASTRGAQNSYNEQFF. The CDR3 DNA follows: TGTGCCAGCACTCGGGGGGCACAGAACTCCTACAATGAGCAGTTCTTC.

The chain employs TRBV18 and TRBJ2-5; no firm D call. The tail of the sequence fits TRBJ2-7 better, so the J call may be wrong. The CDR3 has 16 residues. Germline V lookup: CDR1 KGHSH, CDR2 LQKENI. Here the CDR3 reads CASSPTGQMESYEQYF. DNA for the CDR3: TGTGCCAGCTCACCCACGGGTCAAATGGAATCCTACGAGCAGTACTTC.

This clone occurred a few times. The chain's CDR3 is CASRGHGGVTYEQYF. DNA of the CDR3: TGTGCCAGCAGGGGGCACGGGGGAGTTACCTACGAGCAGTACTTC. The chain joins TRBV28 to TRBJ2-7; D possibly corresponds to TRBD2 (6 bases). Germline CDR1 and CDR2: MDHEN and SYDVKM. The CDR3 length is 15 residues. Trimming stripped 6 bases from V and 2 bases from J, with 17 bases between.

As regards this clone: Compared with germline, one end of the junction differs, possibly owing to a read error. The gene calls are TRBV7-9 and TRBJ1-6, with no clear D. Germline V gene lookup returns CDR1 SEHNR and CDR2 FQNEAQ (reference sequence). The CDR3 spans 18 residues. The CDR3 loop reads CSSSFLRARGPLNSPLHF. In DNA, the CDR3 is TGTTCCAGCAGCTTTTTACGTGCTCGAGGGCCGCTGAATTCACCCCTCCACTTT. Complete variable domain (other parts from reference TRBV7-9 and TRBJ1-6): DTGVSQNPRHKITKRGQNVTFRCDPISEHNRLYWYRQTLGQGPEFLTYFQNEAQLEKSRLLSDRFSAERPKGSFSTLEIQRTEQGDSAMYLCSSSFLRARGPLNSPLHFGNGTRLTVT.

The chain combines TRBV7-3 with TRBJ2-3; TRBD1 matches at 11 bases. Germline-derived CDR1 and CDR2 are SGHTA and FQGTGA. Losses at the gene ends were 4 bases for V and 3 bases for J; bases not matched to a gene: 3. CDR3 length equals 15 residues. The CDR3 DNA reads as TGTGCCAGCAGCTCGGGGGACAGGGGGACAGATACGCAGTATTTT. The encoded protein is CASSSGDRGTDTQYF.

The chain has TRBV13 and TRBJ1-5; perhaps TRBD1 as D (6 bases). Trimming took off 3 bases at V and 0 bases at J, with 9 bases between the two ends. The V gene's germline CDR1 is PRHDT and CDR2 FYEKMQ (reference sequence). The CDR3 runs 15 residues. In DNA form, the CDR3 reads TGTGCCAGCAGCTTTTCAGGGGTTAGCAATCAGCCCCAGCATTTT. Its translation is CASSFSGVSNQPQHF.

The gene calls are TRBV7-9 and TRBJ1-1; no reliable D call. V was pared by 1 base and J by 5 bases, with 14 bases between. The CDR3 has 15 residues. CDR1 and CDR2 (germline): SEHNR, FQNEAQ (reference sequence). The CDR3 here is CASSLGTARRTEAFF. The CDR3 region has the DNA TGTGCCAGCAGCTTAGGCACCGCCCGGCGGACTGAAGCTTTCTTT.

The chain is built from TRBV10-3 and TRBJ1-1; possible D gene TRBD1, 6 bases. The CDR3 has 11 amino acids. Germline CDR1 and CDR2: ENHRY and SYGVKD. V was pared by 6 bases and J by 8 bases, with 10 bases between. The CDR3 spells CAIRDRLEAFF. The CDR3 DNA reads TGTGCCATCAGAGACAGGCTCGAAGCTTTCTTT.

V gene TRBV5-1 combines with J gene TRBJ2-7; weak D call: TRBD1 (5 bases). Trimming shortened V by 4 bases and J by 3 bases, and 14 bases separated the two germline ends. Germline V CDR1 and CDR2: SGHRS, YFSETQ. The CDR3 runs 14 residues. CDR3 region: CASSLLQGSYEQYF. CDR3 DNA sequence: TGCGCCAGCAGCCTGTTGCAGGGTAGCTACGAGCAGTACTTC.

The chain uses TRBV28 and TRBJ2-5; 8 nucleotides match TRBD2. Germline CDR1 MDHEN, CDR2 SYDVKM. The CDR3 has 14 residues. V trimming: 5 bases; J trimming: 4 bases; junction bases outside the gene matches: 6. CDR3 sequence (DNA): TGTGCCAGCAGTAAGGGGACTAGTTCAGAGACCCAGTACTTC. Encoded protein: CASSKGTSSETQYF. Using reference TRBV28 and TRBJ2-5 for the parts outside the CDR3, the full variable domain is DVKVTQSSRYLVKRTGEKVFLECVQDMDHENMFWYRQDPGLGLRLIYFSYDVKMKEKGDIPEGYSVSREKKERFSLILESASTNQTSMYLCASSKGTSSETQYFGPGTRLLVL.

As DNA, the CDR3 is TGTGCCAGCAACTCCGGGGGGAATTACAATGAGCAGTTCTTC. Translated, it gives CASNSGGNYNEQFF. V gene TRBV28 combines with J gene TRBJ2-1, with 7 positions matching TRBD2. V was pared by 7 bases and J by 4 bases, with 7 bases of the junction left unmatched. There are 14 residues in the CDR3. Per germline, CDR1 MDHEN and CDR2 SYDVKM.

V usage is TRBV19 and J usage is TRBJ2-5, with TRBD2 matching over 11 bases. After removal of 5 bases from V and 2 bases from J, the junction contained 4 bases not matched to a gene. Germline CDR1 reads LNHDA; CDR2 reads SQIVND (reference sequence). The CDR3 spans 15 residues. DNA for the CDR3: TGTGCCAGTAGTCCGCTAGCGGGGGGACAAGAGACCCAGTACTTC. Its protein product is CASSPLAGGQETQYF. The whole variable domain, remainder taken from reference TRBV19 and TRBJ2-5, is DGGITQSPKYLFRKEGQNVTLSCEQNLNHDAMYWYRQDPGQGLRLIYYSQIVNDFQKGDIAEGYSVSREKKESFPLTVTSAQKNPTAFYLCASSPLAGGQETQYFGPGTRLLVL.

The sample holds one count of this clone. This sequence joins TRBV4-2 and TRBJ2-2, with 11 bases matching TRBD2. Unmatched junction bases numbered 2, after V lost 7 bases and J lost 1 base. The germline CDR1 and CDR2 sequences are LGHNA and YNFKEQ. The CDR3 covers 15 residues. This chain's CDR3 is CASTLAGGNTGELFF. The CDR3 region has the DNA TGTGCCAGCACCCTAGCGGGGGGGAACACCGGGGAGCTGTTTTTT.

This clone has only a few counts. The chain is built from TRBV29-1 and TRBJ1-3; D is unclear. The CDR3 consists of 12 residues. With 3 bases removed from V and 0 bases from J, the gap between germline ends came to 3 bases. Germline V gene sequence: CDR1 SQVTM, CDR2 ANQGSEA. CDR3 region: CSVDGSGNTIYF. The DNA of the CDR3 is TGCAGCGTTGACGGCTCTGGAAACACCATATATTTT.

This chain connects TRBV11-2 to TRBJ2-3, with D tentatively TRBD2 (5 bases). The length of the CDR3 is 17 residues. Trimming removed 4 bases from V and 1 base from J, with 18 bases in between. The germline CDR1 and CDR2 sequences are SGHAT and FQNNGV. The CDR3 region has the DNA TGTGCCAGCAGCTGGCCTGCAGGAGGCCACCGCACAGATACGCAGTATTTT. Its translation is CASSWPAGGHRTDTQYF.

The chain couples TRBV7-3 to TRBJ2-1, with TRBD2 matching 14 bases. Trimming removed 5 bases from V and 6 bases from J; junction bases left unmatched: 6. Germline-derived CDR1 and CDR2 are SGHTA and FQGTGA. The CDR3 sequence is 16 residues long. The DNA of the CDR3 is TGTGCCAGCAGCCCGCGACTAGCGGGGGGGAGCAATGAGCAGTTCTTC. As protein: CASSPRLAGGSNEQFF.

Note on this clone: The same CDR3 is also encoded by other DNA sequences in this sample. CDR3 in DNA: TGTGCCAGCAGCTTAGACCGAGAGGGCCATAATTCACCCCTCCACTTT. Translation gives CASSLDREGHNSPLHF. J is TRBJ1-6 and V is TRBV7-6; D is undetermined. The CDR3 is 16 amino acids. Germline CDR1 reads SGHVS; CDR2 reads FNYEAQ. Deletions cut 1 base from V and 5 bases from J, with 12 bases between.